This T cell receptor (beta chain) was profiled in a study of vaccination effects on CD4 cells after COVID-19. Antigen-specific CD4+ T cells expanded by the ViraFEST assay with viral peptide pools were then sequenced. Once cultured for more than nine days, the cells underwent separation to obtain CD4+ T cells. All study participants received two doses of BNT162b2 or mRNA-1273 vaccine. Sequenced by immunoSEQ multiplex PCR; TCRdb stores in-frame clones only, minus some. The data show approximately 28,000 clones, with approximately 71% seen just once and approximately 9.1% held by the top ten. CDR3 length equals 13 residues. Deletions cut 3 bases from V and 2 bases from J, with 7 bases between. Germline V gene sequence: CDR1 KGHSH, CDR2 LQKENI. About this clone itself: Its cognate antigen is unknown. This CDR3 is also generated by other DNA sequences in the sample.

The sequence derives from a human donor who received a COVID-19 vaccine. The sample consisted of CD4+ T cells from PBMCs cultured with HCoV-NL63 spike peptides, taken after COVID-19 vaccination. The rearrangement uses TRBV18 and TRBJ2-5; D is ambiguous. The DNA of the CDR3 is TGTGCCAGCTCACCGGGTAGTCAAGAGACCCAGTACTTC. It translates to CASSPGSQETQYF.